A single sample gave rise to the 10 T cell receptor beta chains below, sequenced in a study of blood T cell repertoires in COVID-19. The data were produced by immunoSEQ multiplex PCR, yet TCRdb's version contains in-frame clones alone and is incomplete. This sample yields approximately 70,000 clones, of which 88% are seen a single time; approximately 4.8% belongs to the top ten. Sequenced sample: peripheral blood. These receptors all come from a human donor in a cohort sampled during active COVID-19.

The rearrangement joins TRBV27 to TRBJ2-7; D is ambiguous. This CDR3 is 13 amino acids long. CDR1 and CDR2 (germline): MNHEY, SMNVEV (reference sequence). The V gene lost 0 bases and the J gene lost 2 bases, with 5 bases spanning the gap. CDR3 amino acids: CASSLSVPYEQYF. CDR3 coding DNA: TGTGCCAGCAGTTTATCCGTTCCCTACGAGCAGTACTTC.

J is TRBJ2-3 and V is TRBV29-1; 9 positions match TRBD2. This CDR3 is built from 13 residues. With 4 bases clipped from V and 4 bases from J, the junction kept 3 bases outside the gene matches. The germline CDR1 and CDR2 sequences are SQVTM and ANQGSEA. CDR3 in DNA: TGCAGCGTTGTGGTAGCGGGAGCAGATACGCAGTATTTT. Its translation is CSVVVAGADTQYF.

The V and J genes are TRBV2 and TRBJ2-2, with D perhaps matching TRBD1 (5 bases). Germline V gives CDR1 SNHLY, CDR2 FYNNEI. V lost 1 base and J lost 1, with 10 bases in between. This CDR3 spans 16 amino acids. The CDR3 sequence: CASSEVVGLNTGELFF. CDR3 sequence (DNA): TGTGCCAGCAGTGAAGTGGTGGGGCTGAACACCGGGGAGCTGTTTTTT. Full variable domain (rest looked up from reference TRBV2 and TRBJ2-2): EPEVTQTPSHQVTQMGQEVILRCVPISNHLYFYWYRQILGQKVEFLVSFYNNEISEKSEIFDDQFSVERPDGSNFTLKIRSTKLEDSAMYFCASSEVVGLNTGELFFGEGSRLTVL.

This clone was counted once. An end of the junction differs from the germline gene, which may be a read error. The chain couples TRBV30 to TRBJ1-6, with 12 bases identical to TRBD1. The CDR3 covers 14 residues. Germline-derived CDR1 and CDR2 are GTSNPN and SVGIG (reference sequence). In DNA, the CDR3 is TGTGCGTGGAGCGGGGACAGGGGGCATGCACCCCTCCACTTT. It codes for CAWSGDRGHAPLHF.

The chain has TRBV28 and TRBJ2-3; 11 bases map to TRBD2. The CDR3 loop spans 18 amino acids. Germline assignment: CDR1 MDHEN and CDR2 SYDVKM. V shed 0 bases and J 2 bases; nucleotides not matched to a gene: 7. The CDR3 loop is CASSLWDELAGVTDTQYF. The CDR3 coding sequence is TGTGCCAGCAGTTTATGGGATGAACTAGCGGGAGTCACAGATACGCAGTATTTT.

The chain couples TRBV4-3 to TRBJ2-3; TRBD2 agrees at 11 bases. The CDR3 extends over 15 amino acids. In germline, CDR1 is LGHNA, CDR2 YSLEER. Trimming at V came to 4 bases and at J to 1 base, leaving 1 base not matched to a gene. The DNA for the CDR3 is TGCGCCAGCAGCCTGGGACTAGCGGGCACAGATACGCAGTATTTT. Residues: CASSLGLAGTDTQYF.

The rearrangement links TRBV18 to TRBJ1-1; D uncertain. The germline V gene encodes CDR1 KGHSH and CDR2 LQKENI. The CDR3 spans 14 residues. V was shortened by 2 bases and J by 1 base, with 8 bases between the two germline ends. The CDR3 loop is CASSPGQTNTEAFF. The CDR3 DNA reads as TGTGCCAGCTCACCAGGGCAGACGAACACTGAAGCTTTCTTT.

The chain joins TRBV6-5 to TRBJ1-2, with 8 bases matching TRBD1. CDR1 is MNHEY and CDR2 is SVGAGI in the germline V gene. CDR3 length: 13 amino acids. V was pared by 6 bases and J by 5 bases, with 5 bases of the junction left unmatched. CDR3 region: CASRPQGEYGYTF. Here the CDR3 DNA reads TGTGCCAGCAGACCACAGGGGGAATATGGCTACACCTTC.

DNA for the CDR3: TGTGCCAGCAGTTTTGGACAGGGCAAAGGGGAGCTGTTTTTT. It yields the protein CASSFGQGKGELFF. This chain connects TRBV6-2 or TRBV6-3 to TRBJ2-2, with 8 positions matching TRBD1. The CDR3 is 14 amino acids. After removal of 4 bases from V and 8 bases from J, the junction contained 6 bases not matched to a gene. The germline CDR1 and CDR2 sequences are MNHEY and SVGEGT.

The CDR3 here is CASRPPAGGYTF. DNA for the CDR3: TGTGCCAGCAGACCTCCCGCGGGCGGCTACACCTTC. V and J are TRBV11-2 and TRBJ1-2, with D unclear. The CDR3 loop spans 12 amino acids. The V and J ends lost 6 bases and 8 bases respectively, with 13 bases between them. In germline, CDR1 is SGHAT, CDR2 FQNNGV.